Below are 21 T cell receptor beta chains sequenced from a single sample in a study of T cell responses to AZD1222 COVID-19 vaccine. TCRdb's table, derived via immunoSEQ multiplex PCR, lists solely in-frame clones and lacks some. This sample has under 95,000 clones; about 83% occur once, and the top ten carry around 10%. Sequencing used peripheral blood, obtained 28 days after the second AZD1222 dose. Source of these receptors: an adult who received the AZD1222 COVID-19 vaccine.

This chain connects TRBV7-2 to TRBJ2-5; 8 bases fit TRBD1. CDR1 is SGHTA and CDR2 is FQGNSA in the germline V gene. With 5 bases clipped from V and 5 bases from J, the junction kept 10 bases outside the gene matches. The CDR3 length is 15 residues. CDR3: CASSVMTGARETQYF. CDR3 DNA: TGTGCCAGCAGCGTCATGACAGGGGCGCGGGAGACCCAGTACTTC.

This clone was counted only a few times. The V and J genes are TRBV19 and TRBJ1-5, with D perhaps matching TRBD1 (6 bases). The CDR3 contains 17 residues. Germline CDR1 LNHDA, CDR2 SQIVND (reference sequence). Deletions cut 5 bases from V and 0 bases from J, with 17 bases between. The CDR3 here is CASSREGRGHSNQPQHF. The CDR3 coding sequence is TGTGCCAGTAGTCGGGAAGGCCGGGGGCATAGCAATCAGCCCCAGCATTTT.

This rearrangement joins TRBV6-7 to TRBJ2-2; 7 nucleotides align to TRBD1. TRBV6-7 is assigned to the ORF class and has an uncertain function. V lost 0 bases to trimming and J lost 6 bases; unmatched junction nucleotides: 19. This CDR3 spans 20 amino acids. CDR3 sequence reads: CASSYSSMTGSNSRPGELFF. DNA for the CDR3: TGTGCCAGCAGTTACTCGTCGATGACAGGGTCGAATTCGAGACCCGGGGAGCTGTTTTTT.

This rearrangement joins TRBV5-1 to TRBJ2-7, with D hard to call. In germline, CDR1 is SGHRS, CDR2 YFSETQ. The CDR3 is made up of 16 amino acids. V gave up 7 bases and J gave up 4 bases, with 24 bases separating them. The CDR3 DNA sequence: TGCGCCAGCCGGCAACTCTATTCCCCAGAATTATACGAGCAGTACTTC. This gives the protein CASRQLYSPELYEQYF.

Here the CDR3 DNA reads TGTGCCAGCAGCTCTCGAATTCGACAAGCAGGAAACACCATATATTTT. Encoded protein: CASSSRIRQAGNTIYF. The chain recombines TRBV7-6 with TRBJ1-3, with D uncertain. CDR3 length equals 16 residues. V dropped 4 bases and J dropped 4 bases, with 17 bases sitting between them. CDR1 and CDR2 from the germline V gene are SGHVS and FNYEAQ.

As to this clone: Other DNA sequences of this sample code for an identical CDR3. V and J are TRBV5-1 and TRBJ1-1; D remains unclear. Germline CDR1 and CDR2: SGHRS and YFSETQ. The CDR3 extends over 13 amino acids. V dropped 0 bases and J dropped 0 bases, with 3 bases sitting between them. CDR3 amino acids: CASSLVMNTEAFF. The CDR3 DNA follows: TGCGCCAGCAGCTTGGTCATGAACACTGAAGCTTTCTTT.

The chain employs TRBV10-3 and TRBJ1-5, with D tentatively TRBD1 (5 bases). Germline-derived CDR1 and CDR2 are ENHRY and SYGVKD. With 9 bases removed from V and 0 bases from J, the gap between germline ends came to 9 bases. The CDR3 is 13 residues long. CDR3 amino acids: CAIGEYSNQPQHF. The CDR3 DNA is TGTGCCATAGGGGAGTATAGCAATCAGCCCCAGCATTTT.

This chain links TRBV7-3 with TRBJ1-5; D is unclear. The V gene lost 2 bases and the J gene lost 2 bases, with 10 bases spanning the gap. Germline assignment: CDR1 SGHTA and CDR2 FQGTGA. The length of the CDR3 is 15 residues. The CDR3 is CASSLLLKCNQPQHF. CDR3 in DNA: TGTGCCAGCAGCTTACTTCTCAAATGCAATCAGCCCCAGCATTTT.

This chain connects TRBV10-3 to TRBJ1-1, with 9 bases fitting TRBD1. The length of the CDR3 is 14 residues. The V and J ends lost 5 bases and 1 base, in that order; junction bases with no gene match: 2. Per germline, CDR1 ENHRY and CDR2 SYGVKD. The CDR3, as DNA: TGTGCCATCAGTATGACAGGGGGGAACACTGAAGCTTTCTTT. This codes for CAISMTGGNTEAFF.

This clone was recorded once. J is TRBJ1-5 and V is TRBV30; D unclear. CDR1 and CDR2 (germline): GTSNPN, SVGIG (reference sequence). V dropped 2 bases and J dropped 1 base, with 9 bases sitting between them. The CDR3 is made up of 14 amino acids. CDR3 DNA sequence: TGTGCCTGGAGTTCGCAGGCGAGCAATCAGCCCCAGCATTTT. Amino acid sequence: CAWSSQASNQPQHF. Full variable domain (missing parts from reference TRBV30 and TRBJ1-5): SQTIHQWPATLVQPVGSPLSLECTVEGTSNPNLYWYRQAAGRGLQLLFYSVGIGQISSEVPQNLSASRPQDRQFILSSKKLLLSDSGFYLCAWSSQASNQPQHFGDGTRLSIL.

CDR3 DNA: TGTGCCAGCAGCTTTAGCGGGGGGGCGGAGACCCAGTACTTC. This gives the protein CASSFSGGAETQYF. V usage is TRBV7-8 and J usage is TRBJ2-5, with 11 bases that match TRBD2. CDR3 length: 14 residues. Germline-derived CDR1 and CDR2 are SGHVS and FQNEAQ. J gave up 5 bases and V 3 bases, and 2 bases lay outside the gene matches. The whole variable domain, filled in from reference TRBV7-8 and TRBJ2-5, reads GAGVSQSPRYKVAKRGQDVALRCDPISGHVSLFWYQQALGQGPEFLTYFQNEAQLDKSGLPSDRFFAERPEGSVSTLKIQRTQQEDSAVYLCASSFSGGAETQYFGPGTRLLVL.

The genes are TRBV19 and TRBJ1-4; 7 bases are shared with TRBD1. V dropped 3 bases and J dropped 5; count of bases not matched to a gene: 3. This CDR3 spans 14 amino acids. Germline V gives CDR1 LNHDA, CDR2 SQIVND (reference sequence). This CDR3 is CASSMKGANEKLFF. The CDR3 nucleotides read TGTGCCAGTAGTATGAAGGGGGCGAATGAAAAACTGTTTTTT. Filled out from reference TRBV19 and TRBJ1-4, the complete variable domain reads DGGITQSPKYLFRKEGQNVTLSCEQNLNHDAMYWYRQDPGQGLRLIYYSQIVNDFQKGDIAEGYSVSREKKESFPLTVTSAQKNPTAFYLCASSMKGANEKLFFGSGTQLSVL.

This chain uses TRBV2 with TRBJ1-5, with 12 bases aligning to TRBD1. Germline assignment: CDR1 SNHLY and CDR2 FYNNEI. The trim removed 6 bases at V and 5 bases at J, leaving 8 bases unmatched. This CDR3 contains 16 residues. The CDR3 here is CASSEPGTGGDQPQHF. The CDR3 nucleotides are TGTGCCAGCAGCGAACCGGGGACAGGGGGCGATCAGCCCCAGCATTTT.

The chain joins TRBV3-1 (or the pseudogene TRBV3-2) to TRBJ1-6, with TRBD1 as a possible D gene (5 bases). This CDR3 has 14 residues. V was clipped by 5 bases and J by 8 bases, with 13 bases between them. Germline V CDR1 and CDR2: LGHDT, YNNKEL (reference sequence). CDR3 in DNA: TGTGCCAGCAGCTGGGGGGGAGTTCATTCACCCCTCCACTTT. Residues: CASSWGGVHSPLHF.

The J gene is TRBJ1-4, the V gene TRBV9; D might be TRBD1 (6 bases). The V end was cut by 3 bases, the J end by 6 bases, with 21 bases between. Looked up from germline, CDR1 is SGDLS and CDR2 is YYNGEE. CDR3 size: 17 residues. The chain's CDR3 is CASSADGGGTAYEKLFF. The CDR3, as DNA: TGTGCCAGCAGCGCAGACGGAGGGGGGACGGCTTATGAAAAACTGTTTTTT.

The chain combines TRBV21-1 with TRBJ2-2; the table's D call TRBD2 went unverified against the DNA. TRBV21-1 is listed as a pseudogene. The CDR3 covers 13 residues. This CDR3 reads CASRSENTGELFF. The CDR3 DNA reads TGTGCCAGCAGGAGCGAGAACACCGGGGAGCTGTTTTTT.

The CDR3 region is CSKTSGEETQYF. CDR3 DNA sequence: TGCAGCAAGACTAGCGGCGAAGAGACCCAGTACTTC. The chain combines TRBV29-1 with TRBJ2-5, with TRBD2 matching 9 bases. CDR1 and CDR2 from the germline V gene are SQVTM and ANQGSEA. The CDR3 has 12 amino acids. The V gene end was trimmed by 8 bases and the J gene end by 3 bases; junction bases not matched to a gene: 4.

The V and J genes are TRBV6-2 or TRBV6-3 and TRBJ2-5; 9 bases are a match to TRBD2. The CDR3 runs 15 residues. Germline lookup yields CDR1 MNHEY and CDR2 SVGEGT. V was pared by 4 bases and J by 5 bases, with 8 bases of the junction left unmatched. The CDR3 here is CASSSGGGASETQYF. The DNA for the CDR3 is TGTGCCAGCAGTTCTGGCGGGGGGGCCAGTGAGACCCAGTACTTC.

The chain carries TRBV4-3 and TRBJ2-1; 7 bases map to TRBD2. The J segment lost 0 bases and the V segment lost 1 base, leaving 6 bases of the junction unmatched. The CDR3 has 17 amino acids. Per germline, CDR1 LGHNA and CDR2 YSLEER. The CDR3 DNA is TGCGCCAGCAGCCAAGTTTTGCGGGGGAGCTCCTACAATGAGCAGTTCTTC. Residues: CASSQVLRGSSYNEQFF.

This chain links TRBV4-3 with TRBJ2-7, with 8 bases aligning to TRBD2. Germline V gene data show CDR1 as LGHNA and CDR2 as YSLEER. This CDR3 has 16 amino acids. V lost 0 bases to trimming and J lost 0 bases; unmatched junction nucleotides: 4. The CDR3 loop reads CASSQEGSGVSYEQYF. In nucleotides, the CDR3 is TGCGCCAGCAGCCAAGAGGGTAGCGGGGTCTCCTACGAGCAGTACTTC.

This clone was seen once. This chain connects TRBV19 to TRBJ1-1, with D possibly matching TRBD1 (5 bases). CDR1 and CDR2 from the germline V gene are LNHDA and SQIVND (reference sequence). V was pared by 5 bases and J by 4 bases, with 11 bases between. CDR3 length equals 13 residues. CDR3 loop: CASSAGGSTEAFF. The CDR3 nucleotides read TGTGCCAGTAGTGCCGGGGGGAGCACTGAAGCTTTCTTT.